The source of this TCR beta chain is a study of blood T cell repertoires in COVID-19. Across the whole study: The United States, Italy and Spain provided the acute and convalescent COVID-19 samples.

Study processing details: Nucleated cell number was recorded as an estimate derived from reference gene primer amplification. Produced via immunoSEQ multiplex PCR; TCRdb's table is partial and in-frame only. The V and J calls and clone size come from that table; D and trimming were worked out from the DNA. The sample lists about 220,000 clones, roughly 85% occurring once. The CDR3 contains 15 residues. Germline values: CDR1 GTSNPN, CDR2 SVGIG (reference sequence). The V segment lost 1 base and the J segment 10 bases; nucleotides outside the gene matches: 6. The TCR comes from a middle-aged man who had recovered from COVID-19. Sequenced material: peripheral blood. The chain employs TRBV30 and TRBJ2-1, with 14 bases identical to TRBD2. CDR3 sequence: CAWSDGTSGRGEQFF. The CDR3 DNA is TGTGCCTGGAGTGATGGGACTAGCGGGAGAGGCGAGCAGTTCTTC.